This TCR beta chain is from a study of T-cell memory formation after mild COVID-19. Researchers used 5'RACE with constant-segment primers to make TCR alpha and TCR beta cDNA libraries that carry sample barcodes and UMIs. Using its own MiXCR run on the 5' RACE reads, TCRdb lists one record per CDR3 protein. The sample lists hundreds of thousands of distinct CDR3 sequences, around 25% occurring once. Germline CDR1 is SGDLS and CDR2 is YYNGEE. V shed 2 bases and J 5 bases; nucleotides not matched to a gene: 7. The CDR3 runs 14 residues. Sequencing input: PBMCs or a T cell subset sorted from them (not recorded which). The receptor was isolated from an adult woman who had mild COVID-19 (a few samples of this study predate the infection). Cell type and time point are not known. The V gene is TRBV9, the J gene TRBJ2-7, with TRBD2 identical over 7 bases. CDR3 DNA sequence: TGTGCCAGCAGCGTTGCGGGAGAATGGAACGAGCAGTACTTC. Translation: CASSVAGEWNEQYF.